This T cell receptor beta chain derives from a study of blood T cell repertoires in COVID-19 (TCRdb year 2020). In the study overall: Samples from collaborators originated in the United States, Italy and Spain and spanned both the acute and convalescent phases of COVID-19. The material from the prospective study consisted of cDNA or gDNA derived from T cells, B-cell-depleted T cells, or PBMCs. Deeply sampled blood TCRbeta repertoires from subjects exposed to, actively infected with, or recovered from COVID-19 were included in the dataset. The repertoires were released in a freely available public database meant as a resource for research on the immune response to SARS-CoV-2. Samples came from the ongoing ImmuneRACE study (first 160 participants) plus 1,254 subjects from 6 global collaborators. The sample metadata nearly always contained a de-identified subject ID, COVID-19 status, age in years and sex. HLA class I and class II types, where available, came from metadata supplied by the sample provider rather than from assay-based typing. What the work shows at the level of the full study, not this receptor alone: The quantity of clinical and demographic metadata differed by source and by participant and was supplied without curation.

The collaborating institutions used their own protocols to collect whole blood in K2EDTA tubes. For TCRbeta analysis, collaborators shipped samples in one of three forms: frozen whole blood, isolated PBMCs, or DNA extracted from either of those sample types. The sample holds one count of this clone. This receptor's antigen is unknown. Base quality data are lacking; no much larger clone is found one base away. The immunoSEQ Assay, a bias-controlled multiplex PCR, was used to amplify TCRbeta CDR3 regions from genomic DNA. The authors' pipeline ran thus. The number of nucleated cells in each sample was estimated from the amplification of reference gene primers within the assay. To quantify the absolute abundance of each unique TCRbeta CDR3 rearrangement, sequence reads were collapsed and filtered. For each sample, productive Simpson clonality was calculated as the square root of Simpson's diversity index across productive rearrangements. As stored in TCRdb, this immuneACCESS dataset retains in-frame rearrangements with V and J assigned. A fraction of the clones does not appear; measured against another copy, unresolved V genes explain less than half of the discrepancy, and the remainder lacks a known reason. V and J calls and clone size are those listed in that table; D and trimming were worked out from the DNA. Here the sample has around 99,000 clones; 75% to 90% occur a single time. The ten largest clones capture under 7% of the sample.

V is pruned by 4 bases and J by 1 base, leaving 4 bases of the junction without a gene match. The germline V gene (reference sequence) supplies CDR1 LGHDT and CDR2 YNNKEL. The CDR3, from cysteine to phenylalanine, totals 15 residues. CDR3 DNA only is kept here, 45 bases in frame from base 1. The receptor comes from a woman between 50 and 59 years old with acute or convalescent COVID-19. This sequence uses TRBV3-1 (or the pseudogene TRBV3-2) and TRBJ2-3, and 8 bases in between align with TRBD1. The specimen sequenced was peripheral blood. The base sequence is TGTGCCAGCAGCCGACGACAGGGGCGCACAGATACGCAGTATTTT. This encodes CASSRRQGRTDTQYF.